Each of the 19 T cell receptor beta chains below was sequenced from the same sample in a study of control samples from healthy donors and cancer patients. The repertoire was sequenced with immunoSEQ multiplex PCR; TCRdb's copy has only in-frame clones and lacks some. In all, the sample yields 150,000 to 200,000 clones. The material sequenced was blood. Receptors originate from a woman in her twenties or thirties in good health.

In nucleotides, the CDR3 is TGCAGCGTTGCAGGGGGCAGGCTGAACACTGAAGCTTTCTTT. This sequence encodes CSVAGGRLNTEAFF. The V call is TRBV29-1, the J call TRBJ1-1; TRBD1 agrees at 8 bases. The CDR3 consists of 14 residues. Unmatched junction bases numbered 4, after V lost 4 bases and J lost 0 bases. CDR1 is SQVTM and CDR2 is ANQGSEA in the germline V gene.

The rearrangement joins TRBV19 to TRBJ1-5; D gene ambiguous. Trimming pared 6 bases from V and 7 bases from J, leaving 10 bases between. The CDR3 runs 12 residues. The germline CDR1 and CDR2 sequences are LNHDA and SQIVND (reference sequence). The DNA for the CDR3 is TGTGCCAGTAGCTTTTGGACCCAGCCCCAGCATTTT. Amino acids: CASSFWTQPQHF.

The chain links TRBV18 to TRBJ1-1; D remains ambiguous. Germline-derived CDR1 and CDR2 are KGHSH and LQKENI. The CDR3 runs to 15 residues. V lost 6 bases, J lost 2 bases, and 16 bases lay in between. Here the CDR3 reads CASSPDAQINTEAFF. CDR3 bases: TGTGCCAGCTCCCCTGACGCACAAATAAACACTGAAGCTTTCTTT.

V gene TRBV9 combines with J gene TRBJ1-1; D is unclear. The V gene lost 2 bases and the J gene lost 2 bases, with 13 bases spanning the gap. CDR1 and CDR2 from the germline V gene are SGDLS and YYNGEE. The CDR3 contains 15 residues. The CDR3 nucleotides are TGTGCCAGCAGCGTCGTAAAACACCTAAACACTGAAGCTTTCTTT. This codes for CASSVVKHLNTEAFF.

The chain uses TRBV12-3 or TRBV12-4 and TRBJ1-2; 8 nucleotides match TRBD1. J gave up 8 bases and V 6 bases, and 5 bases lay outside the gene matches. The CDR3 length is 12 residues. DNA for the CDR3: TGTGCCAGCAGGACAGGGGAGTGGGGCTACACCTTC. This translates into CASRTGEWGYTF.

This chain joins TRBV7-2 and TRBJ1-2; unclear D gene. Germline V lookup: CDR1 SGHTA, CDR2 FQGNSA. This CDR3 comprises 13 residues. With 2 bases removed from V and 14 bases from J, the gap between germline ends came to 18 bases. The DNA of the CDR3 is TGTGCCAGCAGCTTAACCGGCCCCCCGCATCGGACCTTC. Its translation: CASSLTGPPHRTF.

The chain has TRBV28 and TRBJ1-3; possibly TRBD1 for D (5 bases). Trimming cost V 5 bases and J 0 bases, with 8 bases left between them. Germline V CDR1 and CDR2: MDHEN, SYDVKM. The CDR3 is made up of 14 amino acids. CDR3 nucleotide sequence: TGTGCCAGCAGTCGGGGCAGCTCTGGAAACACCATATATTTT. Translated: CASSRGSSGNTIYF.

Here the CDR3 DNA reads TGTGCCAGCAGTTTAGGGGACAATGAAAAACTGTTTTTT. Protein product: CASSLGDNEKLFF. The chain uses TRBV28 and TRBJ1-4; D perhaps matches TRBD1 (5 bases). Germline CDR1 reads MDHEN; CDR2 reads SYDVKM. CDR3 length: 13 amino acids. Trimming left V 2 bases short and J 5 bases short, with 6 bases between.

The chain recombines TRBV19 with TRBJ1-1; D not resolved. There are 14 residues in the CDR3. Germline CDR1 is LNHDA and CDR2 is SQIVND (reference sequence). V was shortened by 0 bases and J by 0 bases, with 5 bases between the two germline ends. The DNA of the CDR3 is TGTGCCAGTAGTATAGACAGCTTGAACACTGAAGCTTTCTTT. Its translation is CASSIDSLNTEAFF. Filled out from reference TRBV19 and TRBJ1-1, the complete variable domain reads DGGITQSPKYLFRKEGQNVTLSCEQNLNHDAMYWYRQDPGQGLRLIYYSQIVNDFQKGDIAEGYSVSREKKESFPLTVTSAQKNPTAFYLCASSIDSLNTEAFFGQGTRLTVV.

The J gene is TRBJ1-2, the V gene TRBV4-2; no reliable D call. V gave up 0 bases and J gave up 1 base, with 3 bases separating them. The length of the CDR3 is 13 residues. Germline V gene sequence: CDR1 LGHNA, CDR2 YNFKEQ. The CDR3 protein is CASSQEGNYGYTF. CDR3 nucleotide sequence: TGTGCCAGCAGCCAAGAAGGTAACTATGGCTACACCTTC.

This chain uses TRBV25-1 with TRBJ2-5; 10 bases match TRBD2. The CDR3 sequence is 16 residues long. With V trimmed by 1 base and J by 5 bases, 7 bases remained unmatched. Germline values: CDR1 MGHDK, CDR2 SYGVNS. The CDR3 DNA sequence: TGTGCCAGCAGTGAATCTCTAGCGGGGGCACTGGAGACCCAGTACTTC. Translated, it gives CASSESLAGALETQYF.

V usage is TRBV6-2 or TRBV6-3 and J usage is TRBJ2-1; no reliable D call. Trimming shortened V by 2 bases and J by 6 bases, and 11 bases separated the two germline ends. The CDR3 spans 14 residues. Germline assignment: CDR1 MNHEY and CDR2 SVGEGT. In nucleotides, the CDR3 is TGTGCCAGCAGTTACCTTGGCCCAATCAATGAGCAGTTCTTC. It specifies CASSYLGPINEQFF.

This chain joins TRBV6-5 and TRBJ1-2; 8 bases map to TRBD1. The CDR3 length is 14 residues. Trimming at V came to 5 bases and at J to 7 bases, leaving 9 bases not matched to a gene. Per the germline V gene, CDR1 is MNHEY and CDR2 is SVGAGI. DNA of the CDR3: TGTGCCAGCAGTAGAGTTGGGACAGGCTCTGGCTACACCTTC. Translating gives CASSRVGTGSGYTF.

The chain is built from TRBV15 and TRBJ2-7, with D perhaps TRBD1 (6 bases). Deletions cut 0 bases from V and 2 bases from J, with 14 bases between. Per the germline V gene, CDR1 is LNHNV and CDR2 is YYDKDF (reference sequence). There are 16 residues in the CDR3. The CDR3 is CATSRDLYRDPYEQYF. For the CDR3, the DNA is TGTGCCACCAGCAGAGACCTCTACAGGGACCCCTACGAGCAGTACTTC.

The J gene is TRBJ2-7, the V gene TRBV2; 9 bases match TRBD1. CDR1 is SNHLY and CDR2 is FYNNEI in the germline V gene. The CDR3 has 15 amino acids. J lost 4 bases, V lost 6 bases, and 10 bases had no gene match. The CDR3 loop is CASRTYSTGGYEQYF. The CDR3 coding sequence is TGTGCCAGCAGGACCTATTCGACAGGGGGGTACGAGCAGTACTTC.

The chain combines TRBV19 with TRBJ2-5, with TRBD1 matching over 9 bases. After removal of 5 bases from V and 4 bases from J, the junction contained 11 bases not matched to a gene. CDR1 is LNHDA and CDR2 is SQIVND in the germline V gene (reference sequence). The CDR3 runs 16 residues. CDR3 protein: CASSPGTGPLRETQYF. The CDR3 region has the DNA TGTGCCAGTAGTCCGGGGACAGGGCCTTTGAGAGAGACCCAGTACTTC. Filled out from reference TRBV19 and TRBJ2-5, the complete variable domain reads DGGITQSPKYLFRKEGQNVTLSCEQNLNHDAMYWYRQDPGQGLRLIYYSQIVNDFQKGDIAEGYSVSREKKESFPLTVTSAQKNPTAFYLCASSPGTGPLRETQYFGPGTRLLVL.

The rearrangement joins TRBV4-3 to TRBJ2-4; D may correspond to TRBD1 or TRBD2 (6 bases each). Germline V lookup: CDR1 LGHNA, CDR2 YSLEER. The CDR3 has 13 amino acids. V was clipped by 1 base and J by 9 bases, with 10 bases between them. This CDR3 is CASSQVGGTIQYF. The CDR3 nucleotides read TGCGCCAGCAGCCAAGTAGGGGGGACCATTCAGTACTTC.

The chain uses TRBV4-3 and TRBJ2-7; 7 nucleotides align to TRBD1. The length of the CDR3 is 21 residues. CDR1 is LGHNA and CDR2 is YSLEER in the germline V gene. The V segment lost 4 bases and the J segment 0 bases; nucleotides outside the gene matches: 24. CDR3 in amino acids: CASSPHLNRGRGPSSSYEQYF. As DNA, the CDR3 is TGCGCCAGCAGCCCCCATCTCAACAGGGGACGGGGTCCTTCAAGCTCCTACGAGCAGTACTTC.

The V and J genes are TRBV27 and TRBJ1-2; D ambiguous. V lost 6 bases and J lost 2, with 13 bases in between. Germline V gene lookup returns CDR1 MNHEY and CDR2 SMNVEV (reference sequence). This CDR3 spans 14 amino acids. The CDR3 bases are TGTGCCAGCAGCTATGCAACGGGAAACTATGGCTACACCTTC. It is translated as CASSYATGNYGYTF.